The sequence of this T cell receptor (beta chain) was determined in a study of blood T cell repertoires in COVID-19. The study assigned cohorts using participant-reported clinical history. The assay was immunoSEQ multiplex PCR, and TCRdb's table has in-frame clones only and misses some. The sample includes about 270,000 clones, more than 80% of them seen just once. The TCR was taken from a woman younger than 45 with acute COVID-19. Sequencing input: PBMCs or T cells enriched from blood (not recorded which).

The CDR3 DNA sequence: TGCGCCAGCGTAGCGGGAGGGAACACCGGGGAGCTGTTTTTT. This gives the protein CASVAGGNTGELFF. The rearrangement uses TRBV10-2 and TRBJ2-2; 10 bases line up with TRBD2. The germline V gene encodes CDR1 WSHSY and CDR2 SAAADI. J was trimmed by 1 base and V by 8 bases; bases with no gene match: 1. This CDR3 contains 14 residues.